These 30 T cell receptor beta chains were all obtained from the same sample, sequenced in a study of Graves' ophthalmopathy and Graves' hyperthyroidism. Using RNA transcripts, the TCR beta CDR3 regions were amplified. The workflow started with a first-round RT-PCR run with HTBI primers and then moved on to a second-round multiplex PCR. Using its own MiXCR run on the multiplex PCR reads, TCRdb lists one record per CDR3 protein. This sample has hundreds of thousands of distinct CDR3 sequences, with about 44% found just once. The sequencing input was peripheral blood. These receptor sequences come from an adult man with Graves' ophthalmopathy.

Many counts were recorded for this clonotype. The chain uses TRBV7-9 and TRBJ1-4, with D unclear. The length of the CDR3 is 15 residues. Germline V gene lookup returns CDR1 SEHNR and CDR2 FQNEAQ (reference sequence). V gave up 3 bases and J gave up 0 bases, with 8 bases separating them. CDR3: CASSFGGATNEKLFF. The CDR3, as DNA: TGTGCCAGCAGCTTCGGCGGCGCAACTAATGAAAAACTGTTTTTT.

J is TRBJ2-7 and V is TRBV7-9; no clear D gene. The germline CDR1 and CDR2 sequences are SEHNR and FQNEAQ (reference sequence). CDR3 length: 14 amino acids. Trimming shortened V by 1 base and J by 2 bases, and 9 bases separated the two germline ends. CDR3 DNA sequence: TGTGCCAGCAGCTTAGGTAGCCACCCCTACGAGCAGTACTTC. Its translation is CASSLGSHPYEQYF.

The V call is TRBV29-1, the J call TRBJ2-7; TRBD1 matches 9 bases. Germline V lookup: CDR1 SQVTM, CDR2 ANQGSEA. V dropped 1 base and J dropped 2; count of bases not matched to a gene: 12. CDR3 length equals 17 residues. CDR3 sequence reads: CSVEVLSDRGNPYEQYF. In DNA, the CDR3 is TGCAGCGTTGAAGTTCTCTCGGACAGGGGAAACCCCTACGAGCAGTACTTC.

This clonotype was recorded many times. CDR3 nucleotide sequence: TGTGCCAGCAGCGTAGGTAATGGGGGTCCTGAAGCTTTCTTT. Translation: CASSVGNGGPEAFF. The V call is TRBV9, the J call TRBJ1-1, with a tentative D call TRBD1 (5 bases). The CDR3 length is 14 residues. Germline assignment: CDR1 SGDLS and CDR2 YYNGEE. V dropped 0 bases and J dropped 6 bases, with 12 bases sitting between them.

Note on this clonotype: This may stem from a read error, because a much larger clone lies one nucleotide away. The genes are TRBV12-3 or TRBV12-4 and TRBJ2-7, with 7 bases identical to TRBD1. There are 11 residues in the CDR3. With 6 bases clipped from V and 8 bases from J, the junction kept 4 bases outside the gene matches. CDR3 in amino acids: CASSQTGKQYV. CDR3 DNA: TGTGCCAGCAGCCAGACAGGGAAGCAGTACGTC.

There are many counts of this clonotype. The chain has TRBV19 and TRBJ1-1; D unclear. This CDR3 is built from 13 residues. Trimming removed 6 bases from V and 0 bases from J, with 8 bases in between. Germline V gives CDR1 LNHDA, CDR2 SQIVND (reference sequence). CDR3 sequence (DNA): TGTGCCAGTAGAACGGTGATGAACACTGAAGCTTTCTTT. Amino acid sequence: CASRTVMNTEAFF.

This clonotype occurred many times. The V call is TRBV20-1, the J call TRBJ1-1; D possibly corresponds to TRBD1 (6 bases). With 5 bases removed from V and 8 bases from J, the gap between germline ends came to 12 bases. CDR3 length equals 11 residues. In germline, CDR1 is DFQATT, CDR2 SNEGSKA (reference sequence). The CDR3 DNA reads TGCAGTGCTTGGACAGCGGCCGAAGCTTTCTTT. Amino acids: CSAWTAAEAFF.

This clonotype turned up a few times. The chain employs TRBV14 and TRBJ2-7, with a possible D match to TRBD2 (6 bases). Trimming pared 1 base from V and 2 bases from J, leaving 18 bases between. Germline CDR1 and CDR2: SGHDN and FVKESK. This CDR3 contains 17 residues. The CDR3 DNA reads as TGTGCCAGCAGCCAAGTGGGGAGCGGGCTCACTACCTACGAGCAGTACTTC. Translated, it gives CASSQVGSGLTTYEQYF.

On this clonotype: A read error is possible here, since a much larger clone lies one base away. The genes are TRBV24-1 and TRBJ1-4; 8 nucleotides align to TRBD1. CDR1 and CDR2 (germline): KGHDR, SFDVKD. CDR3 length equals 15 residues. The CDR3 is CATSPGQGINEKLVF. The CDR3 nucleotides read TGTGCCACCTCCCCTGGACAGGGAATAAATGAAAAACTGGTTTTT.

The V call is TRBV20-1, the J call TRBJ2-7, with 7 positions matching TRBD1. The CDR3 runs to 14 residues. V lost 0 bases to trimming and J lost 1 base; unmatched junction nucleotides: 3. From germline, CDR1 is DFQATT and CDR2 SNEGSKA (reference sequence). The chain's CDR3 is CSARDKTGSYEQYF. CDR3 coding DNA: TGCAGTGCTAGAGATAAGACAGGGTCCTACGAGCAGTACTTC.

Comments on this clonotype: A much larger clone lies a single base off, so this may be a read error. Because it lacks the conserved phenylalanine or tryptophan at the end, this CDR3 is likely a read error. The chain employs TRBV7-6 and TRBJ2-5; D may be TRBD1 or TRBD2 (5 bases each). Germline lookup yields CDR1 SGHVS and CDR2 FNYEAQ. This CDR3 has 15 residues. The V end was cut by 0 bases, the J end by 5 bases, with 13 bases between. The DNA of the CDR3 is TGTGCCAGCAGCTTAGCGACGGGACGTGGGGAGACCCAGTACGTC. It encodes CASSLATGRGETQYV.

The chain carries TRBV11-2 and TRBJ1-2; D remains unclear. This CDR3 is 14 amino acids long. Trimming left V 8 bases short and J 7 bases short, with 20 bases between. Germline CDR1 SGHAT, CDR2 FQNNGV. CDR3 nucleotides: TGTGCCAGCTCACCATCAGGTTCGAACGGTGGCTACACCTTC. Residues: CASSPSGSNGGYTF.

This clonotype came up many times. The V and J genes are TRBV7-6 and TRBJ2-7, with 10 bases aligning to TRBD2. V shed 3 bases, J shed 5 bases, and the junction held 16 bases outside the gene matches. The CDR3 is 18 residues long. Germline V lookup: CDR1 SGHVS, CDR2 FNYEAQ. CDR3 nucleotides: TGTGCCAGCAGCTTTAATCCCCCCTCTGCAGCGGGAGGGCACGAGCAGTACTTC. Encoded protein: CASSFNPPSAAGGHEQYF.

The rearrangement uses TRBV29-1 and TRBJ2-7; the D gene is possibly TRBD2 (5 bases). Germline CDR1 is SQVTM and CDR2 is ANQGSEA. The CDR3 runs to 13 residues. The ends were cut back, 8 bases at V and 6 bases at J, with 20 bases in the middle. The CDR3 DNA sequence: TGCAGCTTGGAATTGGTGGGAGTCGGCGAGCAGTACTTC. This codes for CSLELVGVGEQYF.

A word on this clonotype: A junction boundary mismatches the germline segment, possibly from a read error. The chain has TRBV11-2 and TRBJ2-5; no definite D call. CDR1 and CDR2 (germline): SGHAT, FQNNGV. The CDR3 loop spans 12 amino acids. CDR3 in amino acids: CASSLIAETQDF. DNA of the CDR3: TGTGCCAGCAGCTTAATAGCTGAGACCCAGGACTTC.

This clonotype has just a few counts. This sequence joins TRBV7-9 and TRBJ2-3; 10 bases are shared with TRBD2. Germline V gene lookup returns CDR1 SEHNR and CDR2 FQNEAQ (reference sequence). CDR3 length: 15 amino acids. V was clipped by 5 bases and J by 2 bases; unmatched bases: 4. CDR3 residues: CASSQLAGLTDTQYF. In DNA, the CDR3 is TGTGCCAGCAGCCAACTAGCGGGACTCACAGATACGCAGTATTTT.

Only one count was recorded for this clonotype. The V gene is TRBV25-1, the J gene TRBJ2-2; D unresolved. Trimming shortened V by 4 bases and J by 3 bases, and 9 bases separated the two germline ends. This CDR3 comprises 14 residues. CDR1 and CDR2 from the germline V gene are MGHDK and SYGVNS. This CDR3 reads CASSARGHTGELFF. The CDR3 DNA reads TGTGCCAGCAGTGCTAGAGGACACACCGGGGAGCTGTTTTTT.

The chain links TRBV15 to TRBJ1-2; 8 bases fit TRBD1. The CDR3 runs to 14 residues. Germline assignment: CDR1 LNHNV and CDR2 YYDKDF (reference sequence). V lost 3 bases, J lost 6 bases, and 6 bases stayed unmatched. CDR3 loop: CATSSWGQADGYTF. The CDR3 DNA reads as TGTGCCACCAGCAGCTGGGGACAGGCGGATGGCTACACCTTC.

This clonotype came up a few times. The chain joins TRBV14 to TRBJ2-7; a possible D gene is TRBD1 (6 bases). Trimming took 5 bases from V and 6 from J, leaving 14 bases between them. This CDR3 is 13 amino acids long. Germline V gives CDR1 SGHDN, CDR2 FVKESK. The CDR3 reads CASSAQGTGEQYF. The DNA for the CDR3 is TGTGCCAGCAGCGCGCAGGGGACCGGCGAGCAGTACTTC.

V and J are TRBV7-7 and TRBJ2-1; 12 nucleotides line up with TRBD2. CDR3 size: 14 residues. Germline trimming cut 5 bases from V and 6 bases from J; bases unmatched to any gene: 2. Germline V lookup: CDR1 SSHAT, CDR2 FNYEAQ (reference sequence). The chain's CDR3 is CASSRLAGVNEQFF. The CDR3 region has the DNA TGTGCCAGCAGCCGACTAGCGGGAGTCAATGAGCAGTTCTTC.

This clonotype has just a few counts. V gene TRBV9 combines with J gene TRBJ1-4, with 7 bases fitting TRBD1. The V gene's germline CDR1 is SGDLS and CDR2 YYNGEE. CDR3 length: 17 amino acids. With V trimmed by 4 bases and J by 4 bases, 13 bases remained unmatched. CDR3 coding DNA: TGTGCCAGCAGCAACGCCGTGGGGGGACAGCGTAATGAAAAACTGTTTTTT. Residues: CASSNAVGGQRNEKLFF.

The rearrangement joins TRBV10-2 to TRBJ1-5, with 9 bases identical to TRBD1. V lost 4 bases to trimming and J lost 4 bases; unmatched junction nucleotides: 8. This CDR3 comprises 16 residues. Germline loops: CDR1 WSHSY, CDR2 SAAADI. CDR3 in DNA: TGCGCCAGCAGTGCGACCGGGACAGGGTTTAATCAGCCCCAGCATTTT. As protein: CASSATGTGFNQPQHF.

Concerning this clonotype: A much bigger clone sits one base away, suggesting this may be a read error. The J gene is TRBJ2-5, the V gene TRBV9; no definite D call. Germline lookup yields CDR1 SGDLS and CDR2 YYNGEE. The CDR3 covers 13 residues. This CDR3 reads CVSSYGLKETQYF. CDR3 coding DNA: TGTGTCAGCAGCTACGGGCTGAAAGAGACCCAGTACTTC.

The rearrangement joins TRBV20-1 to TRBJ2-3; 9 nucleotides match TRBD2. The CDR3 runs to 14 residues. Germline V gene sequence: CDR1 DFQATT, CDR2 SNEGSKA (reference sequence). CDR3 nucleotide sequence: TGCAGCCCACAGCGGGGGGCTAGCACAGATACGCAGTATTTT. This codes for CSPQRGASTDTQYF.

The DNA for the CDR3 is TGTGCCAGCATGAGGCGACAGGGATTAGAGACCCAGTACTTC. The encoded protein is CASMRRQGLETQYF. The chain links TRBV2 to TRBJ2-5, with TRBD1 matching 7 bases. CDR3 length: 14 amino acids. With V trimmed by 7 bases and J by 4 bases, 9 bases remained unmatched. The germline V gene has CDR1 SNHLY and CDR2 FYNNEI.

The chain combines TRBV9 with TRBJ2-5; 7 bases agree with TRBD2. Germline V gene lookup returns CDR1 SGDLS and CDR2 YYNGEE. With V trimmed by 3 bases and J by 6 bases, 5 bases remained unmatched. The CDR3 loop spans 13 amino acids. The CDR3 is CASSEAGLQTQYF. The CDR3 DNA is TGTGCCAGCAGCGAAGCGGGATTGCAGACCCAGTACTTC.

Turning to this clonotype: The junction does not match germline at one end; this may be a read error. The CDR3 region has the DNA TGTGCCAGCAAATCATTAGGTCGGGAGGGCACTGAAGCTTCCTTT. Its translation is CASKSLGREGTEASF. The chain couples TRBV2 to TRBJ1-1; D gene uncertain. This CDR3 has 15 residues. Germline CDR1 reads SNHLY; CDR2 reads FYNNEI.

A note on this clonotype: Just one base apart from a much larger clone, this may be a read error. The V and J genes are TRBV7-4 and TRBJ1-5, with D hard to call. The CDR3 runs to 18 residues. The V end was cut by 7 bases, the J end by 6 bases, with 28 bases between. Germline V CDR1 and CDR2: SGHVT, SQSDAQ. The chain's CDR3 is CASNPGEGGGGGGQPQHF. Here the CDR3 DNA reads TGTGCCAGCAACCCTGGGGAGGGAGGCGGCGGCGGCGGTCAGCCCCAGCATTTT.

V usage is TRBV12-3 or TRBV12-4 and J usage is TRBJ2-5; 7 nucleotides agree with TRBD2. The length of the CDR3 is 15 residues. Germline trimming cut 4 bases from V and 2 bases from J; bases unmatched to any gene: 7. The CDR3 loop reads CASSYGGSMQETQYF. CDR3 DNA: TGTGCCAGCAGTTACGGCGGGAGCATGCAAGAGACCCAGTACTTC.

Turning to this clonotype: It may be a read error: a sequence one base away is much more abundant. The chain has TRBV7-6 and TRBJ2-5; 10 nucleotides line up with TRBD2. With 4 bases clipped from V and 5 bases from J, the junction kept 10 bases outside the gene matches. CDR3 length: 16 amino acids. Germline CDR1 and CDR2: SGHVS and FNYEAQ. CDR3 sequence (DNA): TGTGCCAGCAGCTCCCCAGCGGGAGGGCCCAAGGAGACCCAGTACTTC. Translation: CASSSPAGGPKETQYF.